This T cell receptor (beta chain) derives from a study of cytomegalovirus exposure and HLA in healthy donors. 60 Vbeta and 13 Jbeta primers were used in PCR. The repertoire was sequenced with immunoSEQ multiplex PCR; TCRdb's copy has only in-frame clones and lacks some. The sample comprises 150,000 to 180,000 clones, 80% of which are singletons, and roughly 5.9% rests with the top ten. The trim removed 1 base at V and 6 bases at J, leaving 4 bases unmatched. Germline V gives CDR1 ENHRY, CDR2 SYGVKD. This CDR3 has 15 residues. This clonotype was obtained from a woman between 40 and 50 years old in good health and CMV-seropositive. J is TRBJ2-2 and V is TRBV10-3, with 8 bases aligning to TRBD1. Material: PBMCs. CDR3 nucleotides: TGTGCCATCAGTGAGTGGACAGGGTTCTCCGGGGAGCTGTTTTTT. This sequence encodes CAISEWTGFSGELFF.